These T cell receptor beta chains were read from a single sample in a study of identical twins. TCRdb reprocessed the 5' RACE reads with MiXCR, giving one entry per CDR3 protein. The repertoire holds fewer than 550,000 distinct CDR3 sequences, nearly 15% seen once, with less than 0.5% in the top ten. The same data also went into a second study, on yellow fever vaccine responses in identical twins.

Input material: CD4+ T cells sorted from blood. These receptors were obtained from a woman under 30 in good health. CDR3s include the opening cysteine and the closing phenylalanine or tryptophan. D genes are given only for firm matches. Part of the rows lack a size; the others show once, few, many or a class for expanded clones.

abundance: -; v_gene: TRBV27; d_gene: -; j_gene: TRBJ1-5; CDR3nt: TGTGCCAGCAGTTTCGGGGGGTCTCAGCCCCAGCATTTT; CDR3aa: CASSFGGSQPQHF
abundance: -; v_gene: TRBV12-3/TRBV12-4; d_gene: -; j_gene: TRBJ2-1; CDR3nt: TGTGCCAGCAGCCCGTTCCCGGGAGTTTCTAATGAGCAGTTCTTC; CDR3aa: CASSPFPGVSNEQFF
abundance: few; v_gene: TRBV5-1; d_gene: TRBD2; j_gene: TRBJ2-3; CDR3nt: TGCGCCAGCAGCTTACTCGCGGGAGAAACAGATACGCAGTATTTT; CDR3aa: CASSLLAGETDTQYF
abundance: -; v_gene: TRBV20-1; d_gene: TRBD2; j_gene: TRBJ2-1; CDR3nt: TGCAGTGCTCCGTTAGCGGGATTAAATGAGCAGTTCTTC; CDR3aa: CSAPLAGLNEQFF
abundance: -; v_gene: TRBV20-1; d_gene: -; j_gene: TRBJ2-3; CDR3nt: TGCAGTGCTAGAGTCGAGGGGGTAGATACGCAGTATTTT; CDR3aa: CSARVEGVDTQYF
abundance: few; v_gene: TRBV2; d_gene: -; j_gene: TRBJ2-1; CDR3nt: TGTGCCAGCAATGGTCGGTTGCCCAATGAGCAGTTCTTC; CDR3aa: CASNGRLPNEQFF
abundance: -; v_gene: TRBV5-1; d_gene: -; j_gene: TRBJ2-1; CDR3nt: TGCGCCAGCAGCCGAGGCGGGGTGACCTACAATGAGCAGTTCTTC; CDR3aa: CASSRGGVTYNEQFF
abundance: few; v_gene: TRBV28; d_gene: TRBD2; j_gene: TRBJ2-5; CDR3nt: TGTGCCAGCAGTTTGAGTTTGGCGGGAGGGCCTTTGGTCGAGACCCAGTACTTC; CDR3aa: CASSLSLAGGPLVETQYF
abundance: -; v_gene: TRBV20-1; d_gene: TRBD2; j_gene: TRBJ2-1; CDR3nt: TGCAGTGCAAGACTAGCGGGAGCTGGCAATGAGCAGTTCTTC; CDR3aa: CSARLAGAGNEQFF
abundance: few; v_gene: TRBV12-3/TRBV12-4; d_gene: -; j_gene: TRBJ1-2; CDR3nt: TGTGCCAGCAACATACACAGGGACGCTAACTATGGCTACACCTTC; CDR3aa: CASNIHRDANYGYTF
abundance: few; v_gene: TRBV19; d_gene: -; j_gene: TRBJ2-5; CDR3nt: TGTGCCAGTAGTATCCCGACTAGCCAAGAGACCCAGTACTTC; CDR3aa: CASSIPTSQETQYF
abundance: few; v_gene: TRBV14; d_gene: TRBD2; j_gene: TRBJ2-3; CDR3nt: TGTGCCAGCAGCAACCGGGGGGGTTGGACAGATACGCAGTATTTT; CDR3aa: CASSNRGGWTDTQYF
abundance: -; v_gene: TRBV20-1; d_gene: -; j_gene: TRBJ2-7; CDR3nt: TGCAGTGCTAGAGGTCACAGGGACGAGCAGTACTTC; CDR3aa: CSARGHRDEQYF
abundance: few; v_gene: TRBV14; d_gene: -; j_gene: TRBJ1-3; CDR3nt: TGTGCCAGCAGCCAAGTTTTCCGGTACTCCTCTGGAAACACCATATATTTT; CDR3aa: CASSQVFRYSSGNTIYF
abundance: -; v_gene: TRBV20-1; d_gene: -; j_gene: TRBJ1-6; CDR3nt: TGCAGTGCTAGAGGGGCGGATTCACCCCTCCACTTT; CDR3aa: CSARGADSPLHF
abundance: many; v_gene: TRBV27; d_gene: -; j_gene: TRBJ2-7; CDR3nt: TGTGCCAGCAGTTACGAGGGTACCAGCGAGCAGTACTTC; CDR3aa: CASSYEGTSEQYF
abundance: -; v_gene: TRBV5-1; d_gene: -; j_gene: TRBJ2-2; CDR3nt: TGCGCCAGCAGCCCGACTAGTTTACGTTCCACCGGGGAGCTGTTTTTT; CDR3aa: CASSPTSLRSTGELFF
abundance: many; v_gene: TRBV5-1; d_gene: TRBD1; j_gene: TRBJ1-1; CDR3nt: TGCGCCAGCAGCTTCCAGGGGGACACTGAAGCTTTCTTT; CDR3aa: CASSFQGDTEAFF
abundance: -; v_gene: TRBV9; d_gene: -; j_gene: TRBJ2-7; CDR3nt: TGTGCCAGCAGCGTAGACCCCACCAGTAGAGGCTACGAGCAGTACTTC; CDR3aa: CASSVDPTSRGYEQYF
abundance: -; v_gene: TRBV2; d_gene: -; j_gene: TRBJ2-5; CDR3nt: TGTGCCAGCAGTCGATTTCCGGGGACCCAAGAGACCCAGTACTTC; CDR3aa: CASSRFPGTQETQYF
abundance: -; v_gene: TRBV2; d_gene: TRBD2; j_gene: TRBJ2-7; CDR3nt: TGTGCCAGCAGTGGGGAGGGCTCGAGGTATGAGCAGTACTTC; CDR3aa: CASSGEGSRYEQYF
abundance: -; v_gene: TRBV2; d_gene: -; j_gene: TRBJ2-3; CDR3nt: TGTGCCAGCAGTGATAGGCTTACGCAGTATTTT; CDR3aa: CASSDRLTQYF
abundance: few; v_gene: TRBV14; d_gene: -; j_gene: TRBJ1-5; CDR3nt: TGTGCCAGCAGCCACCAGGCCAATCAGCCCCAGCATTTT; CDR3aa: CASSHQANQPQHF
abundance: few; v_gene: TRBV14; d_gene: -; j_gene: TRBJ2-3; CDR3nt: TGTGCCAGCAGCCAAGACCGGGCAGCCGGCACAGATACGCAGTATTTT; CDR3aa: CASSQDRAAGTDTQYF
abundance: many; v_gene: TRBV5-1; d_gene: TRBD1; j_gene: TRBJ2-1; CDR3nt: TGCGCCAGCAGCATGACAGGGACCCTTTGGAATGAGCAGTTCTTC; CDR3aa: CASSMTGTLWNEQFF
abundance: -; v_gene: TRBV15; d_gene: -; j_gene: TRBJ2-7; CDR3nt: TGTGCCACCTCCTGGACTTTCAACTCCTACGAGCAGTACTTC; CDR3aa: CATSWTFNSYEQYF
abundance: few; v_gene: TRBV19; d_gene: TRBD2; j_gene: TRBJ2-2; CDR3nt: TGTGCCACCCGACTAGCGGGAGGGCCCGGGGAGCTGTTTTTT; CDR3aa: CATRLAGGPGELFF
abundance: -; v_gene: TRBV12-3/TRBV12-4; d_gene: -; j_gene: TRBJ2-1; CDR3nt: TGTGCCAGCAGTTTCGAGGTTGAGCAGTTCTTC; CDR3aa: CASSFEVEQFF
abundance: -; v_gene: TRBV6-5; d_gene: -; j_gene: TRBJ2-7; CDR3nt: TGTGCCAGCAGTTACGGGTGGACTTACGAGCAGTACTTC; CDR3aa: CASSYGWTYEQYF
abundance: few; v_gene: TRBV5-6; d_gene: -; j_gene: TRBJ1-2; CDR3nt: TGTGCCAGCAGCTTGGGTCCGCCTGGCTACACCTTC; CDR3aa: CASSLGPPGYTF
abundance: -; v_gene: TRBV4-1; d_gene: TRBD2; j_gene: TRBJ2-5; CDR3nt: TGCGCCAGCAGCCTCCGACTAGCGGGGGACCAAGAGACCCAGTACTTC; CDR3aa: CASSLRLAGDQETQYF
abundance: few; v_gene: TRBV7-8; d_gene: -; j_gene: TRBJ1-2; CDR3nt: TGTGCCAGCAGTATAGGAACAGGGCGAGAAGTCTATGGCTACACCTTC; CDR3aa: CASSIGTGREVYGYTF
abundance: many; v_gene: TRBV7-9; d_gene: -; j_gene: TRBJ2-1; CDR3nt: TGTGCCAGCAGCTTAGCGGCTCTAAACAATGAGCAGTTCTTC; CDR3aa: CASSLAALNNEQFF
abundance: few; v_gene: TRBV29-1; d_gene: -; j_gene: TRBJ2-3; CDR3nt: TGCAGCGTTGGGACTGGGATTACGCAGTATTTT; CDR3aa: CSVGTGITQYF
abundance: -; v_gene: TRBV28; d_gene: -; j_gene: TRBJ2-1; CDR3nt: TGTGCCAGCAAACGAACAGGGACGGGAGAGCAGTTCTTC; CDR3aa: CASKRTGTGEQFF
abundance: few; v_gene: TRBV5-1; d_gene: TRBD2; j_gene: TRBJ2-7; CDR3nt: TGCGCCAGCAGCTTGTCCACTCGGCTAGCGGACTCCTACGAGCAGTACTTC; CDR3aa: CASSLSTRLADSYEQYF
abundance: few; v_gene: TRBV28; d_gene: -; j_gene: TRBJ1-6; CDR3nt: TGTGCCAGCAGTCGGACGGGGTCACCCCTCCACTTT; CDR3aa: CASSRTGSPLHF
abundance: -; v_gene: TRBV19; d_gene: -; j_gene: TRBJ2-5; CDR3nt: TGTGCCAGTAGTACAGAGCTGTGGAAGACCCAGTACTTC; CDR3aa: CASSTELWKTQYF
abundance: -; v_gene: TRBV4-1; d_gene: TRBD1; j_gene: TRBJ1-4; CDR3nt: TGCGCCAGCAGCCGCCCCGCAGCCTCGGACAGGGTGAGGGAAACTAATGAAAAACTGTTTTTT; CDR3aa: CASSRPAASDRVRETNEKLFF
abundance: many; v_gene: TRBV7-2; d_gene: -; j_gene: TRBJ2-3; CDR3nt: TGTGCCAGCAGCTTATTAGGCGCAGATACGCAGTATTTT; CDR3aa: CASSLLGADTQYF
abundance: few; v_gene: TRBV11-3; d_gene: TRBD2; j_gene: TRBJ2-1; CDR3nt: TGTGCCAGCAGCCCCCCGAGGGACTACTACTACAATGAGCAGTTCTTC; CDR3aa: CASSPPRDYYYNEQFF